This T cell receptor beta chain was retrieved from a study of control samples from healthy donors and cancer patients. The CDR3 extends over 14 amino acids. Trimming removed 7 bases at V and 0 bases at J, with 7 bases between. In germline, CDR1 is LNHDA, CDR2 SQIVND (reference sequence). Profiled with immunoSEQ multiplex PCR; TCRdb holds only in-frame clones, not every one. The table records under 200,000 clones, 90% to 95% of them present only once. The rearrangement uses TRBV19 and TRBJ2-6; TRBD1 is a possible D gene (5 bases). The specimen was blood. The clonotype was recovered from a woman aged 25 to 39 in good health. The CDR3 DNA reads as TGTGCCAGTACCAGGGTCTCTGGGGCCAACGTCCTGACTTTC. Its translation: CASTRVSGANVLTF.